A selection of T cell receptor beta chains follows, all from one sample in a study of blood T cell repertoires in COVID-19. TCRdb keeps only in-frame clones here, not all; method: immunoSEQ multiplex PCR. This table has a few hundred thousand clones, around 89% appearing once. The sequencing sample was made of peripheral blood. The receptors were gathered from a woman in her sixties with acute or convalescent COVID-19. Each CDR3 is given with its conserved first and last residue. The D gene is left open where the match is weak. Expanded clones get a size class; other rows say once, few or many, or leave the size out.

j_call | d_call | clone_size | v_call | cdr3_aa | cdr3_nt
TRBJ1-2 | . | . | TRBV3-1/TRBV3-2 | CASSTKEGLNYGYTF | TGTGCCAGCTCGACGAAGGAGGGCCTCAACTATGGCTACACCTTC
TRBJ2-7 | TRBD1 | . | TRBV6-5 | CASSYGQGTGEQYF | TGTGCCAGCAGTTACGGACAGGGGACAGGCGAGCAGTACTTC
TRBJ1-5 | . | . | TRBV18 | CASSPEGVGNQPQHF | TGTGCCAGCTCACCGGAGGGTGTCGGCAATCAGCCCCAGCATTTT
TRBJ2-7 | . | . | TRBV7-3 | CASSLTGRGYEQYF | TGTGCCAGCAGCTTAACAGGCAGGGGATACGAGCAGTACTTC
TRBJ1-5 | TRBD1 | . | TRBV19 | CASSTDRVPFQPQHF | TGTGCCAGTAGTACGGACAGGGTCCCTTTTCAGCCCCAGCATTTT
TRBJ2-2 | TRBD2 | . | TRBV28 | CASSSRASGSGGELFF | TGTGCCAGCAGCTCGCGGGCTAGCGGGAGTGGTGGGGAGCTGTTTTTT
TRBJ2-5 | TRBD2 | . | TRBV25-1 | CASSGPAGGQETQYF | TGTGCCAGCAGTGGACCAGCGGGAGGGCAAGAGACCCAGTACTTC
TRBJ1-3 | TRBD1 | . | TRBV3-1/TRBV3-2 | CASSQDRDRGGNTIYF | TGTGCCAGCAGCCAAGACCGGGACAGGGGAGGAAACACCATATATTTT
TRBJ1-6 | TRBD1 | . | TRBV7-6 | CASSLEDTTTGGHSPLHF | TGTGCCAGCAGCTTAGAGGACACTACTACAGGGGGGCATTCACCCCTCCACTTT
TRBJ2-5 | TRBD2 | once | TRBV7-2 | CASSSRPSGGADETQYF | TGTGCCAGCAGCTCTCGCCCTAGCGGGGGGGCAGATGAGACCCAGTACTTC
TRBJ2-1 | . | . | TRBV7-6 | CASSLQASSSYNEQFF | TGTGCCAGCAGCCTTCAGGCGTCGAGCTCCTACAATGAGCAGTTCTTC
TRBJ2-5 | TRBD2 | . | TRBV30 | CAWSPGLATQETQYF | TGTGCCTGGAGCCCGGGACTAGCGACCCAAGAGACCCAGTACTTC
TRBJ2-3 | TRBD2 | . | TRBV7-6 | CASSLATSGTSTDTQYF | TGTGCCAGCAGCTTAGCAACTAGCGGGACGAGCACAGATACGCAGTATTTT
TRBJ2-3 | . | . | TRBV4-2 | CASSQEAASFTDTQYF | TGTGCCAGCAGCCAAGAGGCGGCTTCATTCACAGATACGCAGTATTTT
TRBJ1-2 | . | . | TRBV27 | CASSFPGGSGYTF | TGTGCCAGCAGTTTCCCGGGTGGTTCCGGCTACACCTTC
TRBJ2-3 | TRBD2 | . | TRBV5-6 | CASSWATSGRSSTDTQYF | TGTGCCAGCAGCTGGGCGACTAGCGGGAGATCGAGCACAGATACGCAGTATTTT
TRBJ1-6 | TRBD1 | . | TRBV18 | CASSPPQTPGQGGNSPLHF | TGTGCCAGCTCACCACCCCAGACCCCGGGACAGGGAGGAAATTCACCCCTCCACTTT
TRBJ2-1 | TRBD2 | . | TRBV28 | CASSWGGLAGFLNEQFF | TGTGCCAGCAGTTGGGGGGGGCTAGCGGGATTTCTTAATGAGCAGTTCTTC
TRBJ2-3 | . | . | TRBV5-1 | CASSLEASGTDTQYF | TGCGCCAGCAGCTTGGAGGCTAGCGGCACAGATACGCAGTATTTT
TRBJ2-7 | . | . | TRBV29-1 | CSVGVSPYEQYF | TGCAGCGTTGGAGTTTCACCCTACGAGCAGTACTTC
TRBJ2-7 | TRBD1 | . | TRBV18 | CASSLPFGQGAPHEQYF | TGTGCCAGCTCACTTCCCTTTGGACAGGGGGCGCCCCACGAGCAGTACTTC
TRBJ2-1 | TRBD1 | . | TRBV27 | CASSLSQGQGHEQFF | TGTGCCAGCAGTTTATCCCAGGGACAGGGGCATGAGCAGTTCTTC
TRBJ1-6 | . | . | TRBV25-1 | CASSAVRQENSPLHF | TGTGCCAGCAGTGCGGTAAGACAGGAAAATTCACCCCTCCACTTT
TRBJ2-5 | . | . | TRBV24-1 | CATSGRGQEETQYF | TGTGCCACCAGTGGGAGGGGGCAGGAGGAGACCCAGTACTTC
TRBJ1-2 | . | once | TRBV11-2 | CASSWEANYGYTF | TGTGCCAGCAGCTGGGAGGCTAACTATGGCTACACCTTC
TRBJ1-4 | . | . | TRBV4-3 | CASSQDTGKEKLFF | TGCGCCAGCAGCCAGGACACAGGGAAAGAAAAACTGTTTTTT
TRBJ2-1 | . | . | TRBV9 | CASSVEVGRGNGQFF | TGTGCCAGCAGCGTAGAGGTGGGGCGGGGCAATGGGCAGTTCTTC
TRBJ2-3 | . | . | TRBV29-1 | CSVDQTAGKSDTQYF | TGCAGCGTTGATCAAACAGCGGGCAAGTCAGATACGCAGTATTTT
TRBJ2-7 | TRBD1 | . | TRBV6-5 | CATRQGTYEQYF | TGTGCCACCAGACAGGGGACCTACGAGCAGTACTTC
TRBJ2-7 | TRBD1 | . | TRBV6-5 | CASSQDRGYEQYF | TGTGCCAGCAGCCAGGACAGGGGCTACGAGCAGTACTTC
TRBJ2-7 | . | few | TRBV7-3 | CASSLMRDYEQYF | TGTGCCAGCAGCTTAATGCGCGACTACGAGCAGTACTTC
TRBJ2-2 | . | . | TRBV5-1 | CASSLRQTQGTGELFF | TGCGCCAGCAGCTTGAGACAGACGCAGGGCACCGGGGAGCTGTTTTTT
TRBJ1-1 | . | . | TRBV5-1 | CASSFTLGRGTEAFF | TGCGCCAGCAGCTTTACGCTGGGGCGGGGAACTGAAGCTTTCTTT
TRBJ1-2 | TRBD1 | . | TRBV28 | CASSSPLPGQPLGGYTF | TGTGCCAGCAGTTCACCACTCCCGGGACAGCCCTTGGGCGGCTACACCTTC
TRBJ1-3 | TRBD1 | . | TRBV27 | CASSRQGERGNTIYF | TGTGCCAGCAGTCGACAGGGGGAGCGCGGAAACACCATATATTTT
TRBJ1-5 | . | once | TRBV28 | CASSLGQDSNQPQHF | TGTGCCAGCAGTTTGGGGCAAGATAGCAATCAGCCCCAGCATTTT
TRBJ2-1 | TRBD2 | . | TRBV7-2 | CASSSPRLALARNEQFF | TGTGCCAGCAGCTCTCCCCGACTAGCCCTCGCTCGGAATGAGCAGTTCTTC
TRBJ2-3 | TRBD2 | . | TRBV7-3 | CASSRLAGAGDTQYF | TGTGCCAGCAGCCGACTAGCGGGAGCGGGAGATACGCAGTATTTT
TRBJ2-2 | . | . | TRBV19 | CATGSNSRRELFF | TGTGCTACCGGGTCCAACTCTAGAAGGGAGCTGTTTTTT
TRBJ1-5 | . | . | TRBV28 | CASRTPGGPNQPQHF | TGTGCCAGCAGAACTCCGGGAGGGCCCAATCAGCCCCAGCATTTT
TRBJ1-2 | TRBD1 | . | TRBV28 | CASSTGGDYGYTF | TGTGCCAGCAGTACAGGGGGTGACTATGGCTACACCTTC
TRBJ1-5 | . | . | TRBV15 | CATSRGMGSRDQPQHF | TGTGCCACCAGCAGAGGCATGGGGAGTAGGGATCAGCCCCAGCATTTT
TRBJ2-5 | . | once | TRBV19 | CASSIDPLQETQYF | TGTGCCAGTAGTATAGATCCACTCCAAGAGACCCAGTACTTC
TRBJ1-4 | TRBD1 | . | TRBV28 | CASSWQGQGGEKLFF | TGTGCCAGCAGTTGGCAGGGACAGGGAGGGGAAAAACTGTTTTTT
TRBJ1-6 | . | . | TRBV14 | CASSQETGHSPLHF | TGTGCCAGCAGCCAAGAAACAGGACACTCACCCCTCCACTTT
TRBJ2-2 | TRBD1 | . | TRBV7-6 | CASSLGQGRSQAGELFF | TGTGCCAGCAGCTTAGGACAGGGTCGTTCCCAGGCCGGGGAGCTGTTTTTT
TRBJ1-6 | . | . | TRBV15 | CATSILEDSPLHF | TGTGCCACCAGCATCCTAGAAGATTCACCCCTCCACTTT
TRBJ1-4 | . | few | TRBV3-1/TRBV3-2 | CASSNSRGGVDRSEKLFF | TGTGCCAGCAGCAACTCCCGAGGGGGGGTGGACAGATCTGAAAAACTGTTTTTT
TRBJ2-5 | . | once | TRBV5-6 | CASSYRVQETQYF | TGTGCCAGCAGCTACAGGGTCCAAGAGACCCAGTACTTC
TRBJ2-2 | . | . | TRBV4-3 | CASSRYVTSTGELFF | TGCGCCAGCAGCCGATACGTGACATCCACCGGGGAGCTGTTTTTT